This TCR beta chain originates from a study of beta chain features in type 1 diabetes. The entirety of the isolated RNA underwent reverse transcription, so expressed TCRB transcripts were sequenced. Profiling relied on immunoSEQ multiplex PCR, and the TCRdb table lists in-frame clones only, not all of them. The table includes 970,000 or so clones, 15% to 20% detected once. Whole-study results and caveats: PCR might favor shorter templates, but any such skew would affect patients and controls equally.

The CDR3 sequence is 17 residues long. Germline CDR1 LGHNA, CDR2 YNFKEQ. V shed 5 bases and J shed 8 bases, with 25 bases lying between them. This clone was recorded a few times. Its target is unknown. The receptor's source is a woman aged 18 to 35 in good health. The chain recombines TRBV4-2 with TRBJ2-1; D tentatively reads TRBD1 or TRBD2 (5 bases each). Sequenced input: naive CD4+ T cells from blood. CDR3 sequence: CASSTRYGGQLGDEQFF. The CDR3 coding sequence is TGTGCCAGCAGCACCCGATATGGTGGCCAACTGGGGGATGAGCAGTTCTTC.